This T cell receptor (beta chain) was observed in a study of human T cells and chemical hapten exposure. Looking at the study overall: Readings were taken at 6 days from patch tests that had applied 0.01% DPC to the upper back. Study-level findings and limits: Sensitizing with DPC caused no change in TCRs above 1 in 1000 frequency. Against controls, expanded TCRs gave rise to significantly more large CDR3 similarity clusters.

Details on this clonotype: The antigen remains unidentified.

What the library attached to individual cDNA molecules were unique molecular identifiers. Using its own MiXCR run on the RACE reads, TCRdb lists one record per CDR3 protein. The top ten hold approximately 8.9% of the sample, which has about 340,000 distinct CDR3 sequences, around 6.9% seen once. Sample time point: patch test 1, 2 weeks after DPC sensitization. Treatment noted: therapeutic diphenylcyclopropenone sensitization with weekly scalp DPC. The clonotype originates from a woman aged 18-29 years with alopecia areata. Some clones in this sample may be carry-over from other donors' samples. The material sequenced was whole blood, taken in connection with sensitization to the hapten diphenylcyclopropenone (DPC).

For the CDR3, the DNA is TGCAGTGCTAGTGGGACTAGCCATGGCACAGATACGCAGTATTTT. This translates into CSASGTSHGTDTQYF. The chain is built from TRBV20-1 and TRBJ2-3, with TRBD2 identical over 9 bases. V gave up 3 bases and J gave up 1 base; unmatched junction bases: 5. Germline V lookup: CDR1 DFQATT, CDR2 SNEGSKA (reference sequence). CDR3 length: 15 amino acids.